These 27 T cell receptor beta chains were sequenced from one sample in a study of T cell responses to AZD1222 COVID-19 vaccine. TCRdb's copy holds only in-frame clones and misses some; the assay was immunoSEQ multiplex PCR. The sample includes 140,000 to 150,000 clones, over 80% of them seen just once. The source material was peripheral blood, sampled 28 days after the second AZD1222 dose. These receptors came from an adult who received the AZD1222 COVID-19 vaccine.

This sequence joins TRBV20-1 and TRBJ2-1, with D uncertain. The V end lost 2 bases, the J end lost 7 bases, and 6 bases lay between the germline ends. The CDR3 sequence is 11 residues long. Germline V gene sequence: CDR1 DFQATT, CDR2 SNEGSKA (reference sequence). DNA for the CDR3: TGCAGTGCTAGAAGACATAATGAGCAGTTCTTC. Translating gives CSARRHNEQFF.

The gene calls are TRBV7-2 and TRBJ1-2; 8 nucleotides match TRBD1. The ends lost 6 bases at V and 8 bases at J; junction bases unmatched: 14. The germline gives CDR1 SGHTA, CDR2 FQGNSA. The CDR3 is 15 amino acids. The CDR3 reads CASSPLGTGSGGYTF. CDR3 DNA: TGTGCCAGCAGTCCCCTGGGGACAGGATCTGGGGGCTACACCTTC. Complete variable domain (other parts from reference TRBV7-2 and TRBJ1-2): GAGVSQSPSNKVTEKGKDVELRCDPISGHTALYWYRQSLGQGLEFLIYFQGNSAPDKSGLPSDRFSAERTGGSVSTLTIQRTQQEDSAVYLCASSPLGTGSGGYTFGSGTRLTVV.

The chain combines TRBV19 with TRBJ1-2; 8 bases are shared with TRBD1. Germline V gene lookup returns CDR1 LNHDA and CDR2 SQIVND (reference sequence). CDR3 length: 15 amino acids. Trimming at V came to 4 bases and at J to 3 bases, leaving 7 bases not matched to a gene. The CDR3 protein is CASSRGTGRDYGYTF. Here the CDR3 DNA reads TGTGCCAGTAGTAGGGGGACAGGACGCGACTATGGCTACACCTTC. Full variable domain (rest looked up from reference TRBV19 and TRBJ1-2): DGGITQSPKYLFRKEGQNVTLSCEQNLNHDAMYWYRQDPGQGLRLIYYSQIVNDFQKGDIAEGYSVSREKKESFPLTVTSAQKNPTAFYLCASSRGTGRDYGYTFGSGTRLTVV.

The V and J genes are TRBV9 and TRBJ2-2, with D unresolved. The V gene's germline CDR1 is SGDLS and CDR2 YYNGEE. The CDR3 contains 15 residues. Trimming left V 1 base short and J 8 bases short, with 15 bases between. The CDR3 here is CASSVSPNFGGELFF. The DNA of the CDR3 is TGTGCCAGCAGCGTAAGTCCCAATTTCGGTGGGGAGCTGTTTTTT.

V gene TRBV6-1 combines with J gene TRBJ1-2; 9 bases map to TRBD1. The V gene's germline CDR1 is MNHNS and CDR2 SASEGT. After removal of 2 bases from V and 4 bases from J, the junction contained 5 bases not matched to a gene. The CDR3 is 15 amino acids. CDR3 protein: CASSEKGQGSYGYTF. For the CDR3, the DNA is TGTGCCAGCAGTGAAAAAGGACAGGGGAGCTATGGCTACACCTTC.

The chain employs TRBV7-8 and TRBJ1-6; D not resolved. Germline assignment: CDR1 SGHVS and CDR2 FQNEAQ. Trimming removed 0 bases at V and 10 bases at J, with 16 bases between. The CDR3 totals 16 residues. CDR3 coding DNA: TGTGCCAGCAGCTTAGCGGGGAAGGGTCTTCGATCACCCCTCCACTTT. Protein sequence: CASSLAGKGLRSPLHF. The entire variable domain, with the rest obtained from reference TRBV7-8 and TRBJ1-6, is as follows: GAGVSQSPRYKVAKRGQDVALRCDPISGHVSLFWYQQALGQGPEFLTYFQNEAQLDKSGLPSDRFFAERPEGSVSTLKIQRTQQEDSAVYLCASSLAGKGLRSPLHFGNGTRLTVT.

The rearrangement joins TRBV28 to TRBJ1-5; D call uncertain. The V end was cut by 7 bases, the J end by 3 bases, with 13 bases between. The CDR3 consists of 14 residues. From germline, CDR1 is MDHEN and CDR2 SYDVKM. Written as DNA, the CDR3 is TGTGCCAGCACCCTAGGAGGTTCCAATCAGCCCCAGCATTTT. Translating gives CASTLGGSNQPQHF.

This clone was picked up one time. CDR3 in DNA: TGTGCCAGTAGTGTGAGCCAAGAGACCCAGTACTTC. As protein: CASSVSQETQYF. The chain combines TRBV19 with TRBJ2-5, with unresolved D. The V gene lost 5 bases and the J gene lost 1 base, with 5 bases spanning the gap. The CDR3 contains 12 residues. CDR1 and CDR2 (germline): LNHDA, SQIVND (reference sequence).

This clone occurred once. The chain recombines TRBV30 with TRBJ2-7, with 7 bases matching TRBD2. This CDR3 is 14 amino acids long. V gave up 1 base and J gave up 6 bases; unmatched junction bases: 9. Germline CDR1 is GTSNPN and CDR2 is SVGIG (reference sequence). The CDR3 sequence is CAWSGVGGPFEQYF. The CDR3 DNA reads TGTGCCTGGAGTGGGGTGGGAGGGCCTTTCGAGCAGTACTTC.

This rearrangement joins TRBV6-5 to TRBJ1-2, with TRBD1 as a possible D gene (5 bases). CDR1 and CDR2 from the germline V gene are MNHEY and SVGAGI. The V and J ends lost 10 bases and 2 bases respectively, with 8 bases between them. CDR3 length equals 11 residues. DNA for the CDR3: TGTGCCATCAGGGAGAACTATGGCTACACCTTC. It is translated as CAIRENYGYTF.

The chain joins TRBV6-5 to TRBJ2-7, with TRBD1 matching over 8 bases. Germline V CDR1 and CDR2: MNHEY, SVGAGI. The CDR3 runs 13 residues. J lost 3 bases, V lost 6 bases, and 4 bases had no gene match. This chain's CDR3 is CASRKTGGYEQYF. The CDR3 DNA follows: TGTGCCAGCAGGAAAACAGGGGGCTACGAGCAGTACTTC.

The chain recombines TRBV19 with TRBJ2-5; tentative D call: TRBD2 (6 bases). The CDR3 totals 13 residues. V was clipped by 4 bases and J by 4 bases, with 10 bases between them. The germline V gene encodes CDR1 LNHDA and CDR2 SQIVND (reference sequence). The chain's CDR3 is CASSRRGRETQYF. In DNA form, the CDR3 reads TGTGCCAGTAGTAGGCGGGGTCGAGAGACCCAGTACTTC.

This rearrangement joins TRBV5-6 to TRBJ2-6, with a possible D match to TRBD1 (5 bases). The germline gives CDR1 SGHDT, CDR2 YYEEEE. The CDR3 spans 16 residues. Between the trimmed V and J ends, which lost 4 bases and 0 bases, there was a span of 11 bases. Here the CDR3 DNA reads TGTGCCAGCAGCGGATACAGGAGCTCTGGGGCCAACGTCCTGACTTTC. It is translated as CASSGYRSSGANVLTF.

The J gene is TRBJ1-2, the V gene TRBV6-1; no clear D. V gave up 3 bases and J gave up 5 bases, with 4 bases separating them. Germline V gene sequence: CDR1 MNHNS, CDR2 SASEGT. The CDR3 totals 11 residues. CDR3 bases: TGTGCCAGCAGTGACCGGTATGGCTACACCTTC. Translating it yields CASSDRYGYTF.

The chain uses TRBV6-1 and TRBJ2-7, with D tentatively TRBD1 (5 bases). V gave up 0 bases and J gave up 2 bases, with 8 bases separating them. The CDR3 covers 14 residues. From germline, CDR1 is MNHNS and CDR2 SASEGT. CDR3 loop: CASSEATRAYEQYF. Here the CDR3 DNA reads TGTGCCAGCAGTGAAGCTACCAGGGCCTACGAGCAGTACTTC.

The chain uses TRBV9 and TRBJ1-2; no definite D call. Germline CDR1 reads SGDLS; CDR2 reads YYNGEE. Trimming took off 0 bases at V and 4 bases at J, with 10 bases between the two ends. This CDR3 is built from 14 residues. The CDR3 sequence: CASSVEGRSYGYTF. The CDR3 DNA sequence: TGTGCCAGCAGCGTAGAGGGCAGATCCTATGGCTACACCTTC.

This chain joins TRBV27 and TRBJ1-5, with a weak D call TRBD1 (6 bases). CDR3 size: 15 residues. Germline V gene lookup returns CDR1 MNHEY and CDR2 SMNVEV (reference sequence). The ends were cut back, 6 bases at V and 9 bases at J, with 21 bases in the middle. DNA for the CDR3: TGTGCCAGCAGGCCGCTACAGGGTCGGGGAAGGCCCCAGCATTTT. It yields the protein CASRPLQGRGRPQHF.

J is TRBJ1-3 and V is TRBV5-5; D perhaps matches TRBD1 (6 bases). The V gene's germline CDR1 is SGHKS and CDR2 YYEKEE (reference sequence). Deletions cut 0 bases from V and 0 bases from J, with 16 bases between. The CDR3 is 18 amino acids. CDR3 in DNA: TGTGCCAGCAGCTTGGGGGACAATTATGGGCTCTCTGGAAACACCATATATTTT. Amino acids: CASSLGDNYGLSGNTIYF.

The rearrangement joins TRBV4-3 to TRBJ1-2, with D hard to call. The germline V gene has CDR1 LGHNA and CDR2 YSLEER. V was cut by 1 base and J by 3 bases, with 15 bases left in between. The CDR3 spans 16 residues. This CDR3 reads CASSQGARGSHYGYTF. The CDR3 DNA sequence: TGCGCCAGCAGCCAAGGAGCCCGGGGTTCACACTATGGCTACACCTTC.

The genes are TRBV29-1 and TRBJ2-7; 7 bases match TRBD1. After removal of 7 bases from V and 1 base from J, the junction contained 7 bases not matched to a gene. CDR1 and CDR2 from the germline V gene are SQVTM and ANQGSEA. The CDR3 extends over 13 amino acids. The CDR3 loop reads CSAADRWSYEQYF. The CDR3 DNA reads as TGCAGCGCCGCGGACAGGTGGTCCTACGAGCAGTACTTC.

CDR3 nucleotide sequence: TGTGCCAGCAGCCAAGCAGGGAACACTGAAGCTTTCTTT. Its protein product is CASSQAGNTEAFF. This chain uses TRBV4-2 with TRBJ1-1; D is unresolved. Trimming stripped 1 base from V and 1 base from J, with 4 bases between. Germline V gene lookup returns CDR1 LGHNA and CDR2 YNFKEQ. This CDR3 is built from 13 residues.

The chain has TRBV29-1 and TRBJ1-2, with a weak D call TRBD1 (6 bases). The CDR3 is 13 residues long. Trimming pared 4 bases from V and 6 bases from J, leaving 15 bases between. Germline V gene sequence: CDR1 SQVTM, CDR2 ANQGSEA. The CDR3 reads CSVGGTPGDGYTF. The CDR3 DNA reads TGCAGCGTTGGGGGAACCCCAGGGGATGGCTACACCTTC. The full variable domain, in which reference TRBV29-1 and TRBJ1-2 provide the parts outside the CDR3, is SAVISQKPSRDICQRGTSLTIQCQVDSQVTMMFWYRQQPGQSLTLIATANQGSEATYESGFVIDKFPISRPNLTFSTLTVSNMSPEDSSIYLCSVGGTPGDGYTFGSGTRLTVV.

The rearrangement links TRBV30 to TRBJ1-2; no clear D gene. V was shortened by 4 bases and J by 10 bases, with 16 bases between the two germline ends. Germline V gene sequence: CDR1 GTSNPN, CDR2 SVGIG (reference sequence). The CDR3 has 12 amino acids. CDR3 in DNA: TGTGCCTGGACCATGGGCGGATCAGTCTACACCTTC. This gives the protein CAWTMGGSVYTF.

The V gene is TRBV19, the J gene TRBJ2-1, with 11 bases lining up with TRBD2. V shed 3 bases, J shed 12 bases, and the junction held 7 bases outside the gene matches. Per germline, CDR1 LNHDA and CDR2 SQIVND (reference sequence). This CDR3 is built from 14 residues. The CDR3 loop reads CASSIGTSGGGQFF. CDR3 sequence (DNA): TGTGCCAGTAGTATTGGGACTAGCGGAGGGGGGCAGTTCTTC. The full variable domain, rest sourced from reference TRBV19 and TRBJ2-1, is DGGITQSPKYLFRKEGQNVTLSCEQNLNHDAMYWYRQDPGQGLRLIYYSQIVNDFQKGDIAEGYSVSREKKESFPLTVTSAQKNPTAFYLCASSIGTSGGGQFFGPGTRLTVL.

This clone has only a few counts. CDR3 region: CASSTRLAVYQETQYF. The CDR3 DNA sequence: TGTGCCAGCAGCACCAGACTAGCGGTATACCAAGAGACCCAGTACTTC. This chain links TRBV11-2 with TRBJ2-5; TRBD2 aligns across 9 bases. The CDR3 is 16 residues long. J lost 0 bases, V lost 5 bases, and 7 bases had no gene match. From germline, CDR1 is SGHAT and CDR2 FQNNGV.

This clone showed up just once. This chain connects TRBV5-1 to TRBJ2-5; 8 bases match TRBD1. The germline gives CDR1 SGHRS, CDR2 YFSETQ. The length of the CDR3 is 15 residues. The V gene end was trimmed by 0 bases and the J gene end by 2 bases; junction bases not matched to a gene: 3. The CDR3: CASSLGRTGQETQYF. CDR3 in DNA: TGCGCCAGCAGCTTGGGTCGGACAGGGCAAGAGACCCAGTACTTC.

The chain recombines TRBV6-5 with TRBJ2-2; 7 bases agree with TRBD1. The germline gives CDR1 MNHEY, CDR2 SVGAGI. The J segment lost 6 bases and the V segment lost 4 bases, leaving 11 bases of the junction unmatched. CDR3 length: 16 amino acids. The CDR3 bases are TGTGCCAGCAGTTTGGGACAGTTTATCGTTCCCGGGGAGCTGTTTTTT. It translates to CASSLGQFIVPGELFF.